These T cell receptor beta chains were read from a single sample in a study of T-cell reconstitution after alpha-beta-depleted transplantation in children. TCRdb recomputed calls from the PCR reads with MiXCR, one row per CDR3 protein. The data hold approximately 500,000 distinct CDR3 sequences, with over 25% observed a single time. This specimen consisted of PBMCs, obtained before TCRalphabeta/CD19-depleted stem cell transplant. All receptors come from a boy in the first two years of life with Wiskott-Aldrich syndrome, due to receive a stem cell transplant. The CDR3 runs from the conserved cysteine through the conserved F or W. A D gene is named only where the DNA matches it firmly. For some rows the clone size is stated as once, few or many, or as a class when expanded; others skip it.

>TRBJ2-3|TRBV20-1|-|TRBD2
CSAKTSESTDTQYF
TGCAGTGCAAAGACTAGCGAGAGCACAGATACGCAGTATTTT
>TRBJ1-5|TRBV28|few|TRBD1
CASRGTGGHSGQPQHF
TGTGCCAGCAGGGGGACAGGGGGGCACTCAGGGCAGCCCCAGCATTTT
>TRBJ2-2|TRBV6-2/TRBV6-3|-|-
CASNPRLSTGELFF
TGTGCCAGCAACCCGCGGCTGTCCACCGGGGAGCTGTTTTTT
>TRBJ2-1|TRBV7-9|many|TRBD1
CASSLGGTGGSYNEQFF
TGTGCCAGCAGCTTAGGGGGGACAGGTGGCTCCTACAATGAGCAGTTCTTC
>TRBJ2-7|TRBV20-1|-|-
CSAIFSPSGDEQYF
TGCAGTGCTATTTTCTCTCCATCCGGCGACGAGCAGTACTTC
>TRBJ2-5|TRBV5-1|few|TRBD1
CASWAAGTGKETQYF
TGCGCCAGCTGGGCTGCCGGGACAGGGAAGGAGACCCAGTACTTC
>TRBJ2-3|TRBV5-1|few|TRBD2
CASSLEGGLADTDTQYF
TGCGCCAGCAGCTTGGAAGGGGGACTAGCGGACACAGATACGCAGTATTTT
>TRBJ2-7|TRBV4-2|once|-
CASSQCRECDYEQYF
TGTGCCAGCAGCCAATGTCGGGAGTGCGACTACGAGCAGTACTTC
>TRBJ2-3|TRBV20-1|few|-
CSAIRGPTDTQYF
TGCAGTGCTATCAGGGGCCCCACAGATACGCAGTATTTT
>TRBJ2-1|TRBV6-1|-|-
CASSPGPEVYNEQFF
TGTGCCAGCAGCCCGGGACCCGAAGTATACAATGAGCAGTTCTTC
>TRBJ2-7|TRBV5-1|-|-
CASSPGLPSSYEQYF
TGCGCCAGCAGCCCCGGACTCCCGAGCTCCTACGAGCAGTACTTC
>TRBJ2-5|TRBV20-1|-|TRBD2
CSAARGGTSGSLTKTQYF
TGCAGTGCTGCCCGAGGGGGGACTAGCGGGAGTCTCACAAAGACCCAGTACTTC
>TRBJ1-2|TRBV27|once|TRBD1
CASSSTGANVVTYGYTF
TGTGCCAGCAGTTCTACAGGGGCCAATGTCGTCACCTATGGCTACACCTTC
>TRBJ2-4|TRBV10-3|-|-
CAIRRDPHRGAKNIQYF
TGTGCCATCAGGCGGGACCCCCATCGAGGAGCCAAAAACATTCAGTACTTC
>TRBJ2-1|TRBV11-2|-|-
CASSLEPTNNEQFF
TGTGCCAGCAGCTTAGAACCAACCAACAATGAGCAGTTCTTC
>TRBJ2-3|TRBV7-6|-|TRBD2
CASSLAVGGASTDTQYF
TGTGCCAGCAGCTTAGCGGTGGGAGGGGCTAGCACAGATACGCAGTATTTT
>TRBJ1-2|TRBV5-1|-|TRBD1
CASSSNGDRGSGYTF
TGCGCCAGCAGCTCAAACGGGGACAGGGGATCTGGCTACACCTTC
>TRBJ2-1|TRBV5-1|-|-
CASSLGTGHGDNEQFF
TGCGCCAGCAGCTTGGGGACCGGCCATGGGGACAATGAGCAGTTCTTC
>TRBJ2-5|TRBV20-1|-|-
CSAGRGGGAQETQYF
TGCAGTGCTGGCAGGGGGGGAGGAGCTCAAGAGACCCAGTACTTC
>TRBJ1-5|TRBV20-1|once|-
CSARETARTANQPQHF
TGCAGTGCTAGGGAGACAGCTAGAACGGCGAATCAGCCCCAGCATTTT
>TRBJ2-3|TRBV20-1|few|TRBD1
CSAREVGTAQYF
TGCAGTGCTAGAGAAGTTGGGACAGCGCAGTATTTT
>TRBJ1-2|TRBV5-6|-|-
CASSLDRGLYGYTF
TGTGCCAGCAGCTTAGACCGTGGGCTCTATGGCTACACCTTC
>TRBJ2-1|TRBV11-2|many|TRBD2
CASSFDLGSGRAWDEQFF
TGTGCCAGCAGCTTCGATCTCGGTAGCGGGAGGGCCTGGGATGAGCAGTTCTTC
>TRBJ2-3|TRBV11-2|few|TRBD2
CASSYARGKDTQYF
TGTGCCAGCAGCTATGCGCGGGGGAAAGATACGCAGTATTTT
>TRBJ1-2|TRBV20-1|-|-
CSAVSGVRNYGYTF
TGCAGTGCTGTATCAGGGGTTCGTAACTATGGCTACACCTTC
>TRBJ1-2|TRBV5-1|-|TRBD1
CASSLEQGAYGYTF
TGCGCCAGCAGCTTGGAACAGGGGGCCTATGGCTACACCTTC
>TRBJ2-5|TRBV30|-|-
CAWSAGGETQYF
TGTGCCTGGAGTGCCGGTGGAGAGACCCAGTACTTC
>TRBJ2-3|TRBV24-1|-|-
CATGGSTDTQYF
TGTGCCACAGGGGGGTCCACAGATACGCAGTATTTT
>TRBJ1-2|TRBV19|-|-
CASQVPGALRSYGYTF
TGTGCCAGCCAGGTCCCGGGAGCGCTGCGGTCCTATGGCTACACCTTC
>TRBJ2-3|TRBV4-2|few|-
CASSQDGGTDTQYF
TGTGCCAGCAGCCAAGATGGGGGCACAGATACGCAGTATTTT
>TRBJ2-1|TRBV5-1|few|-
CASSLFVTGSPYNEQFF
TGCGCCAGCAGCTTGTTCGTAACAGGGTCGCCCTACAATGAGCAGTTCTTC
>TRBJ2-5|TRBV24-1|-|-
CATTEGAIAQETQYF
TGTGCCACCACGGAAGGGGCCATTGCCCAAGAGACCCAGTACTTC
>TRBJ2-7|TRBV27|-|TRBD1
CASSPDRGAKVYEQYF
TGTGCCAGCAGCCCCGACAGGGGTGCGAAAGTCTACGAGCAGTACTTC
>TRBJ1-1|TRBV9|few|-
CASSVDGITNTEAFF
TGTGCCAGCAGCGTAGACGGCATCACTAACACTGAAGCTTTCTTT
>TRBJ2-2|TRBV29-1|few|TRBD2
CSVPRVAGTGELFF
TGCAGCGTTCCTCGGGTAGCGGGTACAGGGGAGCTGTTTTTT
>TRBJ2-3|TRBV27|few|TRBD1
CASSFRGRDTQYF
TGTGCCAGTAGTTTCAGGGGGCGGGATACGCAGTATTTT
>TRBJ2-1|TRBV7-6|-|TRBD2
CASSPGTSGVNEQFF
TGTGCCAGCAGCCCCGGGACTAGCGGGGTTAATGAGCAGTTCTTC
>TRBJ1-5|TRBV12-3/TRBV12-4|few|-
CATSVRPTKYSNQPQHF
TGTGCCACCTCAGTTAGGCCCACAAAATATAGCAATCAGCCCCAGCATTTT
>TRBJ2-3|TRBV5-1|-|TRBD2
CASSLAGWLAGEADTQYF
TGCGCCAGCAGCCTTGCTGGGTGGCTAGCGGGAGAAGCAGATACGCAGTATTTT
>TRBJ2-1|TRBV5-4|-|TRBD2
CASKLAGGGYNEQFF
TGTGCCAGCAAACTAGCGGGAGGAGGTTACAATGAGCAGTTCTTC
>TRBJ2-1|TRBV20-1|-|TRBD2
CSARPSRTSAYNEQFF
TGCAGTGCTAGACCCTCACGGACTAGCGCATACAATGAGCAGTTCTTC
>TRBJ2-5|TRBV5-1|few|-
CASSGPETQYF
TGCGCCAGCAGCGGGCCGGAGACCCAGTACTTC
>TRBJ1-2|TRBV7-8|few|-
CASSLNPKPSGYTF
TGTGCCAGCAGCTTAAACCCCAAGCCCAGTGGCTACACCTTC